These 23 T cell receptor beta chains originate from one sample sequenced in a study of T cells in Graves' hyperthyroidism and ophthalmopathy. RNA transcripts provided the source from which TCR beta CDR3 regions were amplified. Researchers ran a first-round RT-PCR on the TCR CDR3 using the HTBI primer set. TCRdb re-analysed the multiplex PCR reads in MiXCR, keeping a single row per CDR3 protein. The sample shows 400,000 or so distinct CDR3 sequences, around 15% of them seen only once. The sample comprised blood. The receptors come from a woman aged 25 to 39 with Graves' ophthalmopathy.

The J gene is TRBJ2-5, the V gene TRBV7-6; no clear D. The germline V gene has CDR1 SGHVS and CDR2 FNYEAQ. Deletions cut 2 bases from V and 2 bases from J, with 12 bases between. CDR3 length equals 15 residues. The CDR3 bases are TGTGCCAGCAGCTTATCAAGCACCCCTCAAGAGACCCAGTACTTC. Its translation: CASSLSSTPQETQYF.

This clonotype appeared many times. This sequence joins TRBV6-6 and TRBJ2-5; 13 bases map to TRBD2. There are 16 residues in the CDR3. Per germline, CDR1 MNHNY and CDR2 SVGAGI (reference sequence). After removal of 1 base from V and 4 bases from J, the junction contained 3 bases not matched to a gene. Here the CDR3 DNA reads TGTGCCAGCAGTTACTTGGGACTAGCGGGGACAGAGACCCAGTACTTC. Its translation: CASSYLGLAGTETQYF.

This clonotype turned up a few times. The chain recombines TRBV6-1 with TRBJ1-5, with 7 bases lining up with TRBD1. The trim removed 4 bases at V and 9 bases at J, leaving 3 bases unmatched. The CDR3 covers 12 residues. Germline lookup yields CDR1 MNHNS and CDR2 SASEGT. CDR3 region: CASSGTGPPQHF. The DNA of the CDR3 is TGTGCCAGCAGTGGGACAGGCCCGCCCCAGCATTTT.

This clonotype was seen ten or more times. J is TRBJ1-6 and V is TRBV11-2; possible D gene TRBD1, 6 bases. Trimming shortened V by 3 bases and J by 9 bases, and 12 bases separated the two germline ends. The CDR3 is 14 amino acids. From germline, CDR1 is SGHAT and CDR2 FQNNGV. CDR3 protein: CASSLEGVGSPLHF. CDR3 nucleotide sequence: TGTGCCAGCAGCTTGGAGGGGGTAGGTTCACCCCTCCACTTT.

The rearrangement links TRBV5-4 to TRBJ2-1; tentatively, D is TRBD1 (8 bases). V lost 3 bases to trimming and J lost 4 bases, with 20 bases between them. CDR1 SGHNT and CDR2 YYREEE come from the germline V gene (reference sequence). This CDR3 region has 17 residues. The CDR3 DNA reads TGTGCCAGCAGCTCAGCTTACAGGGGGGGCGGGTACAATGAGCAGTTCTTC. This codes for CASSSAYRGGGYNEQFF.

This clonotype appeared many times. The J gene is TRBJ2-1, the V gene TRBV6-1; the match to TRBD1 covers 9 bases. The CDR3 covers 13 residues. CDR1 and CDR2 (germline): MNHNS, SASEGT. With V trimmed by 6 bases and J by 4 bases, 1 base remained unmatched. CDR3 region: CASRGTGYNEQFF. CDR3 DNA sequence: TGTGCCAGCAGGGGGACAGGGTACAATGAGCAGTTCTTC.

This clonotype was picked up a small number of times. The CDR3 DNA is TGTGCCACCAGCAGAGATTCCTCAGGGGGGGCCTACAATGAGCAGTTCTTC. Protein sequence: CATSRDSSGGAYNEQFF. The rearrangement links TRBV15 to TRBJ2-1; D is possibly TRBD1 or TRBD2 (7 bases each). V shed 0 bases and J shed 2 bases, with 14 bases lying between them. The CDR3 spans 17 residues. The germline V gene encodes CDR1 LNHNV and CDR2 YYDKDF (reference sequence).

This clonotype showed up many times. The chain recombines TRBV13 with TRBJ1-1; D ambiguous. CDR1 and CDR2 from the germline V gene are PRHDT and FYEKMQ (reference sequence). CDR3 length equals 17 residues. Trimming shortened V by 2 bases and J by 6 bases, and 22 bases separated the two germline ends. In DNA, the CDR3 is TGTGCCAGCAGCTTACTCGGAGGGATTGGTTTTGTGGCTGAAGCTTTCTTT. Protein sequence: CASSLLGGIGFVAEAFF.

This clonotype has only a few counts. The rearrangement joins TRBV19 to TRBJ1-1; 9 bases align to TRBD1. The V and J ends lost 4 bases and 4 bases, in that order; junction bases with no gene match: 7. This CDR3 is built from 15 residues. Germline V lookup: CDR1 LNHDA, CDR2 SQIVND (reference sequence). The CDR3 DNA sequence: TGTGCCAGTAGTACCCTCACAGGGGGCCGCACTGAAGCTTTCTTT. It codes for CASSTLTGGRTEAFF. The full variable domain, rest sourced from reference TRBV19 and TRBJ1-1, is DGGITQSPKYLFRKEGQNVTLSCEQNLNHDAMYWYRQDPGQGLRLIYYSQIVNDFQKGDIAEGYSVSREKKESFPLTVTSAQKNPTAFYLCASSTLTGGRTEAFFGQGTRLTVV.

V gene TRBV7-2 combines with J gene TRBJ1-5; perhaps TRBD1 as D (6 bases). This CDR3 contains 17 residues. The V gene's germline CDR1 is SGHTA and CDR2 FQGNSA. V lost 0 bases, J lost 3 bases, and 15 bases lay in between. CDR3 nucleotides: TGTGCCAGCAGCTTAGCAGGGCGACAGGTGTTCAATCAGCCCCAGCATTTT. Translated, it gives CASSLAGRQVFNQPQHF.

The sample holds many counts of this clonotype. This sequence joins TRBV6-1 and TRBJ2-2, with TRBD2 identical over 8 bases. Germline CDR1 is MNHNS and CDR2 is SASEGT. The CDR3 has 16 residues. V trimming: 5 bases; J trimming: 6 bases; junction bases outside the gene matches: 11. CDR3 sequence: CASSPMGLVTPGELFF. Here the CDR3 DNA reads TGTGCCAGCAGTCCCATGGGACTAGTTACACCCGGGGAGCTGTTTTTT.

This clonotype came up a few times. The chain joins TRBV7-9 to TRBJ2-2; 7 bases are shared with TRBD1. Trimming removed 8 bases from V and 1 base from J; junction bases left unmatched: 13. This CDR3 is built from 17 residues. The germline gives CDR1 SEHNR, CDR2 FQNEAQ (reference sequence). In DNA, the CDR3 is TGTGCCAGCGAAGGGACAGTCGGGGCAGAGAACACCGGGGAGCTGTTTTTT. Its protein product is CASEGTVGAENTGELFF.

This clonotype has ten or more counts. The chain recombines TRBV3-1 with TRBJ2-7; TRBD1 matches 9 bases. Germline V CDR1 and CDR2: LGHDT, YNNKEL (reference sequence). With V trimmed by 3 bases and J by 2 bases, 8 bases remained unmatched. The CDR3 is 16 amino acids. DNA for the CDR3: TGTGCCAGCAGCCATCAGTACAGGGGGCGCCCCTACGAGCAGTACTTC. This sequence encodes CASSHQYRGRPYEQYF.

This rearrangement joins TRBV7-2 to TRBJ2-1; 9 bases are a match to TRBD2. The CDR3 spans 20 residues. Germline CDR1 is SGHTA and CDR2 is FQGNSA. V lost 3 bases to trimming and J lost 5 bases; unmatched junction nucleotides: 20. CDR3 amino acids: CASSFGITFSGGRRDNEQFF. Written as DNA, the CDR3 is TGTGCCAGCAGCTTTGGGATTACGTTTAGCGGGGGCCGGAGAGACAATGAGCAGTTCTTC.

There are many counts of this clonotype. DNA for the CDR3: TGTGCCAGCAGCTTAAGTAAGGTGGTAGTGGGTGAGCAGTACTTC. Translation: CASSLSKVVVGEQYF. This chain joins TRBV7-2 and TRBJ2-7, with unresolved D. Trimming cost V 2 bases and J 7 bases, with 18 bases left between them. Germline CDR1 and CDR2: SGHTA and FQGNSA. This CDR3 has 15 residues.

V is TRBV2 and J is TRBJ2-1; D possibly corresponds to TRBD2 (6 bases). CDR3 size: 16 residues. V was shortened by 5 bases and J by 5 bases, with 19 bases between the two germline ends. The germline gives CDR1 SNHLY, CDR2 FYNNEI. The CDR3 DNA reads TGTGCCAGCAGTTGGCCTACGGGGGAGAAGGACAATGAGCAGTTCTTC. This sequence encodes CASSWPTGEKDNEQFF.

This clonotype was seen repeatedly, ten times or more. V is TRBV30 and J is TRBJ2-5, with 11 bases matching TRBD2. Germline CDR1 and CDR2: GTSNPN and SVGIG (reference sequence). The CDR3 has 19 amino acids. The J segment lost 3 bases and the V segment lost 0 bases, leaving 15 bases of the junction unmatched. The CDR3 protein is CAWSVLIGLAGGRKETQYF. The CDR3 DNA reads TGTGCCTGGAGTGTTTTAATTGGGCTAGCGGGGGGTCGGAAAGAGACCCAGTACTTC. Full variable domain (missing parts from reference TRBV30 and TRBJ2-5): SQTIHQWPATLVQPVGSPLSLECTVEGTSNPNLYWYRQAAGRGLQLLFYSVGIGQISSEVPQNLSASRPQDRQFILSSKKLLLSDSGFYLCAWSVLIGLAGGRKETQYFGPGTRLLVL.

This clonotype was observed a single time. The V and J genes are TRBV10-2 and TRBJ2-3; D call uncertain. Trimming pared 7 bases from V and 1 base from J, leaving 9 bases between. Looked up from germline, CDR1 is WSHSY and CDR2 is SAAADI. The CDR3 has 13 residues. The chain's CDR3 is CASIGSRTDTQYF. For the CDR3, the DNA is TGCGCCAGCATAGGCTCTCGCACAGATACGCAGTATTTT.

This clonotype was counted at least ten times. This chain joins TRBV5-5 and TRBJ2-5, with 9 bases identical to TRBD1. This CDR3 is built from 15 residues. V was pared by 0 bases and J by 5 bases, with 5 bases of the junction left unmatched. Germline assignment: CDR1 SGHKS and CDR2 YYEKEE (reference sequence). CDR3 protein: CASSLAEGTGETQYF. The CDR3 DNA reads TGTGCCAGCAGCTTGGCCGAGGGGACAGGGGAGACCCAGTACTTC.

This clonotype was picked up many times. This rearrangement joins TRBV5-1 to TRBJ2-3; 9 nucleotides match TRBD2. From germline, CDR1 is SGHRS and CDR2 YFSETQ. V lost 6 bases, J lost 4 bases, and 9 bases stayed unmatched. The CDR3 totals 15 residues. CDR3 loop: CASNPSGVFSDTQYF. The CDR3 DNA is TGCGCCAGCAATCCTAGCGGGGTTTTCTCAGATACGCAGTATTTT.

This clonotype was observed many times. The CDR3 DNA is TGTGCCAGCAGTGAATTGGGCATCAACGAGCAGTACTTC. Translating it yields CASSELGINEQYF. This chain joins TRBV2 and TRBJ2-7, with D uncertain. This CDR3 contains 13 residues. V was pared by 2 bases and J by 5 bases, with 10 bases between. The germline V gene has CDR1 SNHLY and CDR2 FYNNEI.

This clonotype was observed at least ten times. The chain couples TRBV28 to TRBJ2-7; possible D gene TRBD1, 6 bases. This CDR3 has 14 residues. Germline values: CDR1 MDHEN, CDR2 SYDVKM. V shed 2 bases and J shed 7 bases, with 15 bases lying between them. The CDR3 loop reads CASSLRSQRGEQYF. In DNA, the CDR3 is TGTGCCAGCAGTTTAAGGTCCCAGAGGGGGGAGCAGTACTTC.

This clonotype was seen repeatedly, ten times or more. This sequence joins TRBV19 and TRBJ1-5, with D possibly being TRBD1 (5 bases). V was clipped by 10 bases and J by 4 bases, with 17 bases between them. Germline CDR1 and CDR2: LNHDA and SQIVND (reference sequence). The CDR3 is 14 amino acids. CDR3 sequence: CATRMEGANQPQHF. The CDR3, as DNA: TGTGCCACAAGAATGGAAGGGGCGAATCAGCCCCAGCATTTT. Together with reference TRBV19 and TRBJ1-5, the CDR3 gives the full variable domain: DGGITQSPKYLFRKEGQNVTLSCEQNLNHDAMYWYRQDPGQGLRLIYYSQIVNDFQKGDIAEGYSVSREKKESFPLTVTSAQKNPTAFYLCATRMEGANQPQHFGDGTRLSIL.